The sequence of this TCR beta chain was determined in a study of shared clonotypes between healthy human individuals. The germline V gene encodes CDR1 SEHNR and CDR2 FQNEAQ (reference sequence). This CDR3 has 13 amino acids. With 5 bases clipped from V and 1 base from J, the junction kept 0 bases outside the gene matches. This table comes from immunoSEQ multiplex PCR, and its TCRdb copy is limited to in-frame clones, with some not included. The table lists hundreds of thousands of clones, about 91% of them singletons. CD45RO negativity and positive selection for CCR7 defined naive CD8 cells, a population that excluded terminally differentiated effector memory CD45RA+ cells.

The sequence was obtained from a man aged 25-45 years in good health. V usage is TRBV7-9 and J usage is TRBJ2-3; the match to TRBD1 covers 7 bases. Sequencing input: naive CD8+ T cells sorted from blood. DNA of the CDR3: TGTGCCAGCAGCGGACAGGGCACAGATACGCAGTATTTT. This codes for CASSGQGTDTQYF.